This T cell receptor (beta chain) derives from a study of OX40 agonist ivuxolimab in advanced cancers. Broader study findings: Researchers report that CD8+ T cells had, on average, more expanded clones than CD4+.

As to this clone: What it binds is not known.

Libraries were prepared by immunoSEQ multiplex PCR; TCRdb keeps only in-frame clonotypes and omits some of them. The table lists about 80,000 clones, around nine tenths of them singletons. CDR3 size: 12 residues. V dropped 2 bases and J dropped 6 bases, with 5 bases sitting between them. Looked up from germline, CDR1 is SGHTA and CDR2 is FQGNSA. Sequencing was performed on CD4+ or CD8+ T cells sorted from blood, taken in a trial of the OX40 agonist ivuxolimab. The chain links TRBV7-2 to TRBJ2-1, with D unresolved. The TCR originated in an adult with an advanced solid tumor such as melanoma, head and neck, liver or kidney cancer. This chain's CDR3 is CASSLRVNEQFF. The CDR3 DNA follows: TGTGCCAGCAGCTTACGAGTCAATGAGCAGTTCTTC.